The rows below give T cell receptor beta chains drawn from one sample of a study of T cell repertoires in cytomegalovirus infection. Their recognized antigens are unknown. A single record per CDR3 protein comes from TCRdb applying MiXCR to the reads. This table has approximately 120,000 distinct CDR3 sequences, about 30% appearing once. The specimen was CD8+ T cells from cultured PBMCs, collected from culture after CMV antigen stimulation. The source is a human donor in good health (CMV status not recorded). Some clones in this sample may be carry-over from other donors' samples. The CDR3 runs from the conserved cysteine through the conserved F or W. Fields, in order: J gene, V gene, D gene, CDR3 length, clone size, CDR3 protein, CDR3 DNA. The D gene is left open where the match is weak. Clone size, where shown, is once, few, many, or a class for clones that have expanded.

>TRBJ2-5|TRBV7-7|TRBD1|15|-
CASSLAGTGKETQYF
TGTGCCAGCAGCTTAGCCGGGACAGGGAAAGAGACCCAGTACTTC
>TRBJ2-1|TRBV19|-|14|-
CASSIMGQYNEQFF
TGTGCCAGTAGTATCATGGGGCAGTACAATGAGCAGTTCTTC
>TRBJ2-2|TRBV4-1|-|15|-
CASSHGTTNTGELFF
TGCGCCAGCAGCCACGGGACAACGAACACCGGGGAGCTGTTTTTT
>TRBJ2-1|TRBV19|-|13|many
CASSLTSLNEQFF
TGTGCCAGTAGTCTAACTAGTTTAAATGAGCAGTTCTTC
>TRBJ2-1|TRBV5-4|-|16|once
CASSSGGVAPYNEQFF
TGTGCCAGCAGCTCTGGGGGCGTAGCTCCCTACAATGAGCAGTTCTTC
>TRBJ1-2|TRBV12-3/TRBV12-4|-|13|once
CASSFQGWDGYTF
TGTGCCAGCAGTTTTCAGGGGTGGGACGGCTACACCTTC
>TRBJ1-2|TRBV5-6|-|14|few
CASSNDAGTLDYTF
TGTGCCAGCAGCAACGACGCCGGTACGTTGGACTACACCTTC
>TRBJ1-4|TRBV6-5|TRBD1|15|-
CASSPAGQGNEKLFF
TGTGCCAGCAGTCCCGCAGGACAGGGTAATGAAAAACTGTTTTTT
>TRBJ2-1|TRBV28|TRBD2|18|many
CASSPADQTSGFYNEQFF
TGTGCCAGCAGTCCTGCCGATCAGACTAGCGGCTTCTACAATGAGCAGTTCTTC
>TRBJ2-7|TRBV7-2|-|12|-
CASSSGLYEQYF
TGTGCCAGCAGCTCAGGTTTGTACGAGCAGTACTTC
>TRBJ2-3|TRBV20-1|-|17|-
CSALHGAVGPTWDTQYF
TGCAGTGCTCTTCATGGAGCGGTGGGGCCCACATGGGATACGCAGTATTTT
>TRBJ2-1|TRBV6-6|-|13|few
CASRWTRADEQFF
TGTGCCAGCAGATGGACTCGGGCGGATGAGCAGTTCTTC
>TRBJ1-1|TRBV4-1|TRBD1|15|few
CASSQEPRQGGYAFF
TGCGCCAGCAGCCAAGAACCAAGACAGGGGGGATATGCTTTCTTT
>TRBJ2-3|TRBV19|-|13|few
CASSILVTDTQYF
TGTGCCAGTAGTATACTGGTCACAGATACGCAGTATTTT
>TRBJ2-1|TRBV4-1|-|16|few
CASSQGTGISYNEQFF
TGCGCCAGCAGCCAGGGTACAGGGATCTCCTACAATGAGCAGTTCTTC
>TRBJ1-2|TRBV4-1|TRBD1|15|few
CASSPQDRDDYGYTF
TGCGCCAGCAGCCCGCAAGACAGGGACGACTATGGCTACACCTTC
>TRBJ1-1|TRBV7-9|-|10|many
CASSGTEAFF
TGTGCCAGCAGCGGTACTGAAGCTTTCTTT
>TRBJ2-2|TRBV20-1|-|13|once
CSARRAGTGELFF
TGCAGTGCTAGAAGGGCGGGCACCGGGGAGCTGTTTTTT
>TRBJ2-1|TRBV6-5|-|16|many
CASSYWVGPGDNEQFF
TGTGCCAGCAGTTACTGGGTGGGCCCCGGGGACAATGAGCAGTTCTTC
>TRBJ1-4|TRBV12-3/TRBV12-4|-|14|-
CASRWGRADEKLFF
TGTGCCAGCAGGTGGGGCAGGGCCGATGAAAAACTGTTTTTT
>TRBJ2-1|TRBV9|-|15|-
CASSVLEDIYNEQFF
TGTGCCAGCAGCGTCCTAGAAGACATCTACAATGAGCAGTTCTTC
>TRBJ1-2|TRBV5-4|TRBD1|14|-
CASSAPGTVDGYTF
TGTGCCAGCAGCGCACCCGGGACAGTCGACGGCTACACCTTC
>TRBJ2-7|TRBV7-9|-|17|many
CASSRVSPKGPSYEQYF
TGTGCCAGCAGCAGAGTGAGCCCCAAGGGGCCGTCCTACGAGCAGTACTTC